These 10 T cell receptor beta chains share one sample of origin, sequenced in a study of pediatric ulcerative colitis. Profiled with immunoSEQ multiplex PCR; TCRdb holds only in-frame clones, not every one. This sample has more than 50,000 clones, with 77% found just once. The sequenced material came from blood. The source is a boy aged 10-17 years with moderate ulcerative colitis.

The chain uses TRBV6-5 and TRBJ2-7; TRBD2 agrees at 7 bases. Germline assignment: CDR1 MNHEY and CDR2 SVGAGI. There are 15 residues in the CDR3. Trimming cost V 6 bases and J 0 bases; bases outside gene matches: 8. As DNA, the CDR3 is TGTGCCAGCAGGCCCGGGACTACCATCTCCTACGAGCAGTACTTC. This translates into CASRPGTTISYEQYF.

V gene TRBV19 combines with J gene TRBJ1-5; tentatively, D is TRBD1 (5 bases). V was cut by 3 bases and J by 0 bases, with 9 bases left in between. The CDR3 consists of 15 residues. Germline CDR1 reads LNHDA; CDR2 reads SQIVND (reference sequence). CDR3: CASSIGGVSNQPQHF. The DNA of the CDR3 is TGTGCCAGTAGTATTGGGGGGGTTAGCAATCAGCCCCAGCATTTT.

The rearrangement joins TRBV11-3 to TRBJ2-5; 9 nucleotides agree with TRBD2. V was clipped by 3 bases and J by 5 bases; unmatched bases: 7. This CDR3 has 15 amino acids. CDR1 is SGHNT and CDR2 is YENEEA in the germline V gene. DNA of the CDR3: TGTGCCAGCAGCTTGTACTTAGCGGGAGCTGAGACCCAGTACTTC. It specifies CASSLYLAGAETQYF.

CDR3 sequence reads: CASSMGTITPQHF. CDR3 DNA sequence: TGTGCCAGTAGTATGGGGACGATCACGCCCCAGCATTTT. This chain uses TRBV19 with TRBJ1-5, with TRBD1 as a possible D gene (5 bases). Germline CDR1 and CDR2: LNHDA and SQIVND (reference sequence). The CDR3 is made up of 13 amino acids. V lost 3 bases and J 9 bases, leaving 12 bases between the germline ends.

The rearrangement links TRBV10-3 to TRBJ2-1; D possibly uses TRBD1 or TRBD2 (5 bases each). Deletions cut 4 bases from V and 6 bases from J, with 13 bases between. CDR1 ENHRY and CDR2 SYGVKD come from the germline V gene. The CDR3 totals 14 residues. CDR3 in DNA: TGTGCCATCAGTGGGCTAGCCAGGGCCAATGAGCAGTTCTTC. This encodes CAISGLARANEQFF.

V and J are TRBV9 and TRBJ2-7, with 9 bases aligning to TRBD2. With 2 bases clipped from V and 3 bases from J, the junction kept 9 bases outside the gene matches. The CDR3 sequence is 16 residues long. Germline lookup yields CDR1 SGDLS and CDR2 YYNGEE. CDR3 in DNA: TGTGCCAGCAGCGTTGGAGCGGGGGGCGCGTTCTACGAGCAGTACTTC. Its protein product is CASSVGAGGAFYEQYF.

The chain uses TRBV5-1 and TRBJ2-7, with D tentatively TRBD1 (6 bases). Trimming took off 4 bases at V and 4 bases at J, with 15 bases between the two ends. Germline V gene sequence: CDR1 SGHRS, CDR2 YFSETQ. CDR3 length: 14 amino acids. CDR3 sequence: CASSPPRGAYEQYF. Here the CDR3 DNA reads TGCGCCAGCAGCCCCCCCAGGGGCGCGTACGAGCAGTACTTC. The full variable domain, with the rest looked up from reference TRBV5-1 and TRBJ2-7, is KAGVTQTPRYLIKTRGQQVTLSCSPISGHRSVSWYQQTPGQGLQFLFEYFSETQRNKGNFPGRFSGRQFSNSRSEMNVSTLELGDSALYLCASSPPRGAYEQYFGPGTRLTVT.

V and J are TRBV6-5 and TRBJ1-1; D is possibly TRBD1 (6 bases). Trimming stripped 6 bases from V and 3 bases from J, with 8 bases between. Germline loops: CDR1 MNHEY, CDR2 SVGAGI. The CDR3 extends over 12 amino acids. The CDR3 reads CASSRGHTEAFF. CDR3 DNA sequence: TGTGCCAGCAGCAGGGGTCACACTGAAGCTTTCTTT.

The chain joins TRBV5-4 to TRBJ2-1; 10 bases match TRBD2. Germline V gives CDR1 SGHNT, CDR2 YYREEE (reference sequence). V shed 4 bases, J shed 9 bases, and the junction held 10 bases outside the gene matches. This CDR3 comprises 15 residues. CDR3 region: CASSPPSGGDGEQFF. The DNA for the CDR3 is TGTGCCAGCAGCCCCCCCAGCGGGGGGGATGGTGAGCAGTTCTTC.

This chain links TRBV5-1 with TRBJ1-1; D is possibly TRBD1 (6 bases). The CDR3 is 14 residues long. The V and J ends lost 2 bases and 2 bases respectively, with 10 bases between them. Germline loops: CDR1 SGHRS, CDR2 YFSETQ. The CDR3 reads CASSFRGTNTEAFF. Written as DNA, the CDR3 is TGCGCCAGCAGCTTTAGGGGGACCAACACTGAAGCTTTCTTT.